This paragraph reports one T cell receptor (beta chain). Sequenced by immunoSEQ multiplex PCR; TCRdb stores in-frame clones only, minus some. There are tens of thousands of clones in the sample; about 72% occur only once, and around a fifth lies in the top ten. The source of the sample is a study of T cell responses to AZD1222 COVID-19 vaccine. The CDR3 spans 16 residues. Looked up from germline, CDR1 is SGHNT and CDR2 is YYREEE (reference sequence). With V trimmed by 1 base and J by 4 bases, 7 bases remained unmatched. This TCR was recovered from an adult in good health. The material was peripheral blood, obtained on day 0 of AZD1222 vaccination. The chain has TRBV5-4 and TRBJ2-5; 10 positions agree with TRBD2. The CDR3 reads CASSLFLAGAGETQYF. In nucleotides, the CDR3 is TGTGCCAGCAGCTTGTTTCTAGCGGGAGCTGGAGAGACCCAGTACTTC.